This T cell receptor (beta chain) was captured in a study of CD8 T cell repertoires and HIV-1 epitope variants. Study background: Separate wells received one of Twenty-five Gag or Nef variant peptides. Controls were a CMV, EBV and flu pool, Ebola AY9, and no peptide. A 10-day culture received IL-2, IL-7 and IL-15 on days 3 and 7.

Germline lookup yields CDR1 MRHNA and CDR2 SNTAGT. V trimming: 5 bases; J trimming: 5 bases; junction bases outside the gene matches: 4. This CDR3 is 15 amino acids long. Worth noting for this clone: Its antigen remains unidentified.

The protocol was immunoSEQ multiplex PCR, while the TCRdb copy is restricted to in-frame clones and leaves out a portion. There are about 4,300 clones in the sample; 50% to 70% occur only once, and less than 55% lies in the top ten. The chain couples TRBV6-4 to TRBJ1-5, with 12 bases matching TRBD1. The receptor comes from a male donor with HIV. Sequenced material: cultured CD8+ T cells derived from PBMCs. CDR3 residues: CASSHGTGGDQPQHF. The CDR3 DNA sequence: TGTGCCAGCAGTCACGGGACAGGGGGCGATCAGCCCCAGCATTTT.